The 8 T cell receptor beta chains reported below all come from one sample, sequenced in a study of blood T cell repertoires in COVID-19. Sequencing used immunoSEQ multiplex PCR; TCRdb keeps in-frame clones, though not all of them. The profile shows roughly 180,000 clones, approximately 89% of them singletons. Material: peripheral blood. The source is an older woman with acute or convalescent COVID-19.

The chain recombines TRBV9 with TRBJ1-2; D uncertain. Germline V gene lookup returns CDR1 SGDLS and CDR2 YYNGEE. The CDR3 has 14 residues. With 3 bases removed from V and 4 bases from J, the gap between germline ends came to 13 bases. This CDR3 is CASSAMEGAYGYTF. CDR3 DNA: TGTGCCAGCAGCGCCATGGAGGGCGCCTATGGCTACACCTTC.

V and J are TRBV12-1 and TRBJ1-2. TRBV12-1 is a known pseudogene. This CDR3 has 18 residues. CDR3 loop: CASSFGFGGYGGDYGYTF. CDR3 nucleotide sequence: TGTGCCAGCAGCTTTGGGTTCGGAGGGTACGGAGGCGACTATGGCTACACCTTC.

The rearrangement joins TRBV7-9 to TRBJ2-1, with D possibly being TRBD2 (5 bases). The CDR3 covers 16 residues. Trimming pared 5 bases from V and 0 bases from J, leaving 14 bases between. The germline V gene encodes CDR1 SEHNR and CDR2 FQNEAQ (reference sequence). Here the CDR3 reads CASSARTGSSYNEQFF. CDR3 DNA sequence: TGTGCCAGCAGCGCACGGACTGGTAGCTCCTACAATGAGCAGTTCTTC.

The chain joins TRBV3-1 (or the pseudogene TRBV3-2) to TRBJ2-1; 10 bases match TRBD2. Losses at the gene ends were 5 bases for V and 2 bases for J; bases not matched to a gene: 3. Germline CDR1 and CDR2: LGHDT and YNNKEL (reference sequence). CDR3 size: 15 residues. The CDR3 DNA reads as TGTGCCAGCAGCAGGACTAGCGGAACCTACAATGAGCAGTTCTTC. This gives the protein CASSRTSGTYNEQFF.

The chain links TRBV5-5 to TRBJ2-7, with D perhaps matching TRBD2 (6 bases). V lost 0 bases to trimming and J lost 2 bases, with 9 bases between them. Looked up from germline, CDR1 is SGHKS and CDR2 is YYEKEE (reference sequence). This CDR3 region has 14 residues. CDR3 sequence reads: CASSLGGLAYEQYF. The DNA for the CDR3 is TGTGCCAGCAGCTTGGGGGGACTCGCCTACGAGCAGTACTTC.

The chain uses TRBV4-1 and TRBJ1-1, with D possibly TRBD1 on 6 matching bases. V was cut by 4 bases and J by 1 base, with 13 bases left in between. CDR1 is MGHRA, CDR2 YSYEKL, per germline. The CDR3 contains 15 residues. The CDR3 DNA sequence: TGCGCCAGCAGCCTTCCGACAGGAAAGAACACTGAAGCTTTCTTT. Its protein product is CASSLPTGKNTEAFF.

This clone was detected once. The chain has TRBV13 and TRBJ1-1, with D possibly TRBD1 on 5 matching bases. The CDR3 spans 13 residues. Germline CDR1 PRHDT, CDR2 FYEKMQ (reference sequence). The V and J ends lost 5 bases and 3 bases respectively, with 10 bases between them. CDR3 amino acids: CASSTRVDTEAFF. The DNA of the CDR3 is TGTGCCAGCAGCACCAGGGTAGACACTGAAGCTTTCTTT.

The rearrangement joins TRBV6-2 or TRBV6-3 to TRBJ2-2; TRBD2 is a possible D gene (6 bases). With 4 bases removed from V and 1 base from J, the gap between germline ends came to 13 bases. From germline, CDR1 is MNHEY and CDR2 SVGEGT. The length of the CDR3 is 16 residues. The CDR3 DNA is TGTGCCAGCAGTTGGTCTTGGCGGGGGAACACCGGGGAGCTGTTTTTT. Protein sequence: CASSWSWRGNTGELFF.